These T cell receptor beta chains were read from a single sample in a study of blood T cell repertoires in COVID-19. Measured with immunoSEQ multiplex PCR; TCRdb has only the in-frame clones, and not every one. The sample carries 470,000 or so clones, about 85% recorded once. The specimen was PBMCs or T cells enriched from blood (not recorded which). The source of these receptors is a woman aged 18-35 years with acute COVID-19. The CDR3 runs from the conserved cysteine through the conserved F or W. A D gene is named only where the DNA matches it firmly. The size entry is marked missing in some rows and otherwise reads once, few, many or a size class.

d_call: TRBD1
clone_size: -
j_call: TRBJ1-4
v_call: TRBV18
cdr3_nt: TGTGCCAGCTCACGAACGACAGGGCCTAATAATGAAAAACTGTTTTTT
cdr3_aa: CASSRTTGPNNEKLFF

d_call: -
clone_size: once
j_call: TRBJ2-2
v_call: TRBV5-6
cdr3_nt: TGTGCCAGCAGCTTAATGCAGATCGGGGAGCTGTTTTTT
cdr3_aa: CASSLMQIGELFF

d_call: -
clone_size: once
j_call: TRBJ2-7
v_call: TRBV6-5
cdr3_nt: TGTGCCAGCAGTTACCTCGGAGGGCAGTACTTC
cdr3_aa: CASSYLGGQYF

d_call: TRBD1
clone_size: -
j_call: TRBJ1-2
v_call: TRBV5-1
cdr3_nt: TGCGCCAGCAGCATAACAGGGGCGGACAACTATGGCTACACCTTC
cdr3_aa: CASSITGADNYGYTF

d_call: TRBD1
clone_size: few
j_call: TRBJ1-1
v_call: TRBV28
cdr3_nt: TGTGCCAGCAGTCTCGGGACAGGGCTGAACACTGAAGCTTTCTTT
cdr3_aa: CASSLGTGLNTEAFF

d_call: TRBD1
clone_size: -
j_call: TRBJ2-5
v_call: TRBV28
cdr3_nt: TGTGCCAGCAGCGCCGGGGACAGGGGCGAGACCCAGTACTTC
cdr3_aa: CASSAGDRGETQYF

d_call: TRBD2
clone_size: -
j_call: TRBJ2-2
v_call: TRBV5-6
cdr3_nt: TGTGCCAGCAGCCCGGGACTAGCGGGGGGGAGGACCGGGGAGCTGTTTTTT
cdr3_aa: CASSPGLAGGRTGELFF

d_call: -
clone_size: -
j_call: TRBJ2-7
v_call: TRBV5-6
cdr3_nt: TGTGCCAGCAACCAGGGACTGAGCCCCTACGAGCAGTACTTC
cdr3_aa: CASNQGLSPYEQYF

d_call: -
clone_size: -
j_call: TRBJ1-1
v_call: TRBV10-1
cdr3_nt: TGCGCCAGCACCAAGGGGTTTATGAACACTGAAGCTTTCTTT
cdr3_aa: CASTKGFMNTEAFF

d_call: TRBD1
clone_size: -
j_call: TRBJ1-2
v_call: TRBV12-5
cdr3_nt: TGTGCTAGTGGTTTGGCTCCCTCGGACAGGGATGGCTACACCTTC
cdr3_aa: CASGLAPSDRDGYTF

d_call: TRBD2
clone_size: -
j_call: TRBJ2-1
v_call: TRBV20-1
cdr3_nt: TGCAGTGCTAGTAGCGGGAGGCAAAACAATGAGCAGTTCTTC
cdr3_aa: CSASSGRQNNEQFF

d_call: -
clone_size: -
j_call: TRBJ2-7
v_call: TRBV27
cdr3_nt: TGTGCCAGCAGTTCCACAACAGGGACTATTCCCTACGAGCAGTACTTC
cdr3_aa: CASSSTTGTIPYEQYF

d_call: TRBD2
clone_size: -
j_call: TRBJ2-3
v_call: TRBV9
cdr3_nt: TGTGCCAGCAGCGTAGGTAATAGCGGGGGGGCCTTGGATACGCAGTATTTT
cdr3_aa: CASSVGNSGGALDTQYF

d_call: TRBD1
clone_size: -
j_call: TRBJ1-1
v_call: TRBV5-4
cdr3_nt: TGTGCCAGCCAAACCCGGGACAGGAACACTGAAGCTTTCTTT
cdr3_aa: CASQTRDRNTEAFF

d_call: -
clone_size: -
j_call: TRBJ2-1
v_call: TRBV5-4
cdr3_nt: TGTGCCAGCAGCTTGGACTACAACAATGAGCAGTTCTTC
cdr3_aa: CASSLDYNNEQFF

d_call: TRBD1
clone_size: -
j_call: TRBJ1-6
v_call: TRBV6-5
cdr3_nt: TGTGCCAGCAGTTACTCGTATGACAGGGGCAGCTGGGGCCTCCACTTT
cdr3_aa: CASSYSYDRGSWGLHF

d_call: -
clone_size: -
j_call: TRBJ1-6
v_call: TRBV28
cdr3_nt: TGTGCCAGCAGTGGACAATCTAATTCACCCCTCCACTTT
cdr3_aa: CASSGQSNSPLHF

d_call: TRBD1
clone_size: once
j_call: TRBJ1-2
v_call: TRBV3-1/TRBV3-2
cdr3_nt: TGTGCCAGCAGCCAATTTCAGGGGGCCGCTACGGGGTATGGCTACACCTTC
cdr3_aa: CASSQFQGAATGYGYTF